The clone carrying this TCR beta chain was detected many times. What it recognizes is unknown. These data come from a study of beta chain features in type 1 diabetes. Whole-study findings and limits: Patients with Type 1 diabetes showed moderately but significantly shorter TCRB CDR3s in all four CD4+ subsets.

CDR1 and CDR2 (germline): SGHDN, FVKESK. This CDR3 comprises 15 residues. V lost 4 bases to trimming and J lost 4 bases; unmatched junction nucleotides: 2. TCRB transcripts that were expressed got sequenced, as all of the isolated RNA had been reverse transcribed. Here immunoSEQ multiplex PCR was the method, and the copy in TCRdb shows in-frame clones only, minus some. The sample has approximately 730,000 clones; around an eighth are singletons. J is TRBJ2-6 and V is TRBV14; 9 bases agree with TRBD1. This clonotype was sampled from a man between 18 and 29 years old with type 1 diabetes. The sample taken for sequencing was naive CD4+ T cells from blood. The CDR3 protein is CASSRTGAGANVLTF. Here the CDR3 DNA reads TGTGCCAGCAGCCGGACAGGGGCCGGGGCCAACGTCCTGACTTTC. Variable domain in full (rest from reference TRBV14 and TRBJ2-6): EAGVTQFPSHSVIEKGQTVTLRCDPISGHDNLYWYRRVMGKEIKFLLHFVKESKQDESGMPNNRFLAERTGGTYSTLKVQPAELEDSGVYFCASSRTGAGANVLTFGAGSRLTVL.